Each of the 15 T cell receptor beta chains below was sequenced from the same sample in a study of T-cell reconstitution after alpha-beta-depleted transplantation in children. Unique molecular identifiers were built into the TCRbeta library. TCRdb re-analysed the PCR reads in MiXCR, keeping a single row per CDR3 protein. Seen here are around 670,000 distinct CDR3 sequences, around 14% observed once, and the top ten hold approximately 0.8%. The sequencing here drew on PBMCs, taken before TCRalphabeta/CD19-depleted stem cell transplant. These receptor sequences come from a girl under 10 years old with congenital amegakaryocytic thrombocytopenia, due to receive a stem cell transplant.

This clonotype appeared many times. The CDR3 nucleotides are TGTGCCAGCAGCCCTAACCCCGGGGAGCTGTTTTTT. Its protein product is CASSPNPGELFF. The genes are TRBV12-3 or TRBV12-4 and TRBJ2-2; the D is unclear. The CDR3 covers 12 residues. Deletions cut 6 bases from V and 6 bases from J, with 8 bases between.

This clonotype was seen at least ten times. This CDR3 reads CASSWRQNTEAFF. For the CDR3, the DNA is TGTGCCAGCAGTTGGAGACAGAACACTGAAGCTTTCTTT. The rearrangement uses TRBV28 and TRBJ1-1, with D uncertain. Germline loops: CDR1 MDHEN, CDR2 SYDVKM. This CDR3 spans 13 amino acids. Trimming stripped 4 bases from V and 1 base from J, with 7 bases between.

This clonotype has only a few counts. The rearrangement links TRBV20-1 to TRBJ2-2, with 9 bases that match TRBD1. Germline V CDR1 and CDR2: DFQATT, SNEGSKA (reference sequence). There are 13 residues in the CDR3. The ends lost 7 bases at V and 6 bases at J; junction bases unmatched: 6. The CDR3 loop reads CSVQQGAAGELFF. DNA of the CDR3: TGCAGTGTTCAACAGGGGGCCGCCGGGGAGCTGTTTTTT.

This chain uses TRBV14 with TRBJ2-7, with TRBD1 matching over 8 bases. The CDR3 is 16 amino acids. CDR1 SGHDN and CDR2 FVKESK come from the germline V gene. With 0 bases clipped from V and 3 bases from J, the junction kept 7 bases outside the gene matches. CDR3 sequence (DNA): TGTGCCAGCAGCCAAGATCTCGGACAGGGAGTCTACGAGCAGTACTTC. Translation gives CASSQDLGQGVYEQYF.

This clonotype was seen ten or more times. The chain has TRBV29-1 and TRBJ2-1, with D possibly called TRBD1 or TRBD2 (5 bases each). CDR3 length equals 14 residues. Trimming pared 4 bases from V and 3 bases from J, leaving 13 bases between. Germline CDR1 and CDR2: SQVTM and ANQGSEA. Written as DNA, the CDR3 is TGCAGCGTTGTTTACGGGACCAGCTACAATGAGCAGTTCTTC. Its translation is CSVVYGTSYNEQFF.

This clonotype appeared many times. The chain employs TRBV7-2 and TRBJ2-3; 12 bases agree with TRBD2. With V trimmed by 5 bases and J by 5 bases, 8 bases remained unmatched. CDR1 is SGHTA and CDR2 is FQGNSA in the germline V gene. The CDR3 has 16 amino acids. CDR3 sequence: CASSGVMGLAGDTQYF. The DNA for the CDR3 is TGTGCCAGCAGCGGTGTTATGGGACTAGCGGGAGATACGCAGTATTTT.

This clonotype showed up many times. This CDR3 reads CASSQEGSRTDTQYF. As DNA, the CDR3 is TGTGCCAGCAGCCAGGAAGGGTCACGCACAGATACGCAGTATTTT. V is TRBV7-9 and J is TRBJ2-3, with unresolved D. The germline V gene has CDR1 SEHNR and CDR2 FQNEAQ (reference sequence). CDR3 length: 15 residues. V was clipped by 5 bases and J by 1 base, with 13 bases between them.

This clonotype was recorded many times. This chain links TRBV20-1 with TRBJ2-1; no clear D. This CDR3 is 15 amino acids long. Germline CDR1 and CDR2: DFQATT and SNEGSKA (reference sequence). The V gene lost 0 bases and the J gene lost 4 bases, with 13 bases spanning the gap. CDR3 loop: CSARDRSRPYNEQFF. CDR3 coding DNA: TGCAGTGCTAGAGATAGGAGCCGACCTTACAATGAGCAGTTCTTC.

The genes are TRBV27 and TRBJ2-1, with TRBD2 as a possible D gene (6 bases). Germline V lookup: CDR1 MNHEY, CDR2 SMNVEV (reference sequence). The CDR3 consists of 18 residues. V dropped 4 bases and J dropped 0 bases, with 19 bases sitting between them. The CDR3 nucleotides read TGTGCCAGCAGTTACTCTTCCCTGCGGGACCGCTCCTACAATGAGCAGTTCTTC. This gives the protein CASSYSSLRDRSYNEQFF.

This clonotype was picked up many times. The V gene is TRBV20-1, the J gene TRBJ1-3, with D tentatively TRBD1 (5 bases). Trimming removed 4 bases at V and 8 bases at J, with 18 bases between. Germline CDR1 DFQATT, CDR2 SNEGSKA (reference sequence). This CDR3 is 14 amino acids long. The CDR3 loop reads CSAMFPGILDTIYF. For the CDR3, the DNA is TGCAGTGCTATGTTCCCAGGGATTTTAGACACCATATATTTT.

A few counts support this clonotype. The CDR3 loop is CASSLEFGGSSYNEQFF. In DNA form, the CDR3 reads TGCGCCAGCAGCTTGGAATTTGGCGGGAGTTCCTACAATGAGCAGTTCTTC. The rearrangement uses TRBV5-1 and TRBJ2-1; 7 bases agree with TRBD2. V shed 0 bases and J 1 base; nucleotides not matched to a gene: 7. CDR1 is SGHRS and CDR2 is YFSETQ in the germline V gene. CDR3 length: 17 amino acids.

J is TRBJ1-1 and V is TRBV10-3, with 7 bases identical to TRBD1. The CDR3 contains 12 residues. Germline CDR1 and CDR2: ENHRY and SYGVKD. V lost 4 bases, J lost 6 bases, and 2 bases stayed unmatched. CDR3 nucleotides: TGTGCCATCAGTGGACAGGGTCCTGAAGCTTTCTTT. It specifies CAISGQGPEAFF.

This clonotype was seen at least ten times. The chain employs TRBV6-1 and TRBJ1-3, with 7 bases identical to TRBD1. Per the germline V gene, CDR1 is MNHNS and CDR2 is SASEGT. This CDR3 is built from 16 residues. V lost 2 bases and J lost 8; bases outside the gene matches: 12. The CDR3 protein is CASSERGHRGGYTIYF. The CDR3 DNA reads as TGTGCCAGCAGTGAACGCGGACACAGGGGAGGTTACACCATATATTTT.

This clonotype was seen a handful of times. The chain recombines TRBV4-1 with TRBJ1-2, with 7 bases aligning to TRBD1. Trimming at V came to 3 bases and at J to 8 bases, leaving 9 bases not matched to a gene. The CDR3 loop spans 14 amino acids. The germline gives CDR1 MGHRA, CDR2 YSYEKL. As DNA, the CDR3 is TGCGCCAGCAGCCACCCAGACAGGGCCGGGGGCTACACCTTC. It yields the protein CASSHPDRAGGYTF.

This clonotype was recorded at least ten times. The V call is TRBV6-1, the J call TRBJ1-2; D may be TRBD1 (6 bases). The CDR3 runs to 13 residues. V lost 6 bases and J lost 6, with 14 bases in between. The germline CDR1 and CDR2 sequences are MNHNS and SASEGT. CDR3 DNA sequence: TGTGCCAGCAGAACAGGGCCCCCTGATGGCTACACCTTC. This translates into CASRTGPPDGYTF.